The TCR beta chain described here comes from a study of cytotoxic CD8 clonotypes in ibrutinib-treated CLL. A word on this clone: Its antigen is undetermined.

Findings and limits, study-wide: Higher circulating CD8+ T-cell counts strongly accompanied higher baseline clonality, above age-matched healthy donors.

The sequencing depth, 1 in 200,000 to 1 in 1 million T cells, was the target. Profiled with immunoSEQ multiplex PCR; TCRdb holds only in-frame clones, not every one. The sample includes over 200,000 clones, about four fifths seen only once; the top ten take around 10%. This CDR3 has 16 amino acids. CDR1 and CDR2 from the germline V gene are SNHLY and FYNNEI. The ends lost 5 bases at V and 0 bases at J; junction bases unmatched: 4. This chain uses TRBV2 with TRBJ2-6; 7 positions agree with TRBD2. The origin of this receptor is a human donor with chronic lymphocytic leukemia. Sample: PBMCs, taken after 12 months of ibrutinib treatment. CDR3 nucleotide sequence: TGTGCCAGCAGTCCATGGGGGGGCTCTGGGGCCAACGTCCTGACTTTC. It translates to CASSPWGGSGANVLTF.